The 10 T cell receptor beta chains presented below share a single source sample, sequenced in a study of T cell responses to AZD1222 COVID-19 vaccine. Assay: immunoSEQ multiplex PCR; the TCRdb copy retains only in-frame clones and omits some. The data hold about 150,000 clones, with roughly 91% observed a single time. Sample: peripheral blood, taken on day 0 of AZD1222 vaccination. These receptors all come from an adult in good health.

CDR3 DNA: TGTGCCAGCAGTATGCGTGGGGGGGTTAACACCGGGGAGCTGTTTTTT. Translating gives CASSMRGGVNTGELFF. This chain connects TRBV2 to TRBJ2-2; 7 bases match TRBD2. Trimming at V came to 5 bases and at J to 2 bases, leaving 8 bases not matched to a gene. CDR1 and CDR2 from the germline V gene are SNHLY and FYNNEI. There are 16 residues in the CDR3.

The CDR3: CASSQDRQGATDTQYF. CDR3 nucleotides: TGTGCCAGCAGCCAAGATCGGCAGGGGGCTACAGATACGCAGTATTTT. The rearrangement joins TRBV4-2 to TRBJ2-3, with TRBD1 matching over 8 bases. Germline V gene data show CDR1 as LGHNA and CDR2 as YNFKEQ. This CDR3 contains 16 residues. With V trimmed by 0 bases and J by 3 bases, 5 bases remained unmatched.

The chain has TRBV29-1 and TRBJ2-7, with a weak D call TRBD1 (5 bases). Germline CDR1 reads SQVTM; CDR2 reads ANQGSEA. V was trimmed by 4 bases and J by 2 bases, leaving 9 bases between them. There are 12 residues in the CDR3. Written as DNA, the CDR3 is TGCAGCGTTGGAATCAGGGCCTACGAGCAGTACTTC. Amino acids: CSVGIRAYEQYF.

The chain has TRBV29-1 and TRBJ1-1; 7 nucleotides line up with TRBD1. From germline, CDR1 is SQVTM and CDR2 ANQGSEA. Trimming cost V 0 bases and J 4 bases; bases outside gene matches: 5. CDR3 length equals 14 residues. For the CDR3, the DNA is TGCAGCGTTGAAGAAGGGGGCGGAGGCACTGAAGCTTTCTTT. Amino acid sequence: CSVEEGGGGTEAFF.

The CDR3 DNA sequence: TGTGCCAGCAGTTTGACGAGGGCCAGCACAGATACGCAGTATTTT. Translation: CASSLTRASTDTQYF. This chain uses TRBV27 with TRBJ2-3; D perhaps matches TRBD2 (5 bases). V shed 3 bases and J shed 0 bases, with 10 bases lying between them. The germline V gene encodes CDR1 MNHEY and CDR2 SMNVEV (reference sequence). The CDR3 loop spans 15 amino acids.

The CDR3 region has the DNA TGTGCCACCGCAGACCAGACCTACGAGCAGTACTTC. This sequence encodes CATADQTYEQYF. V gene TRBV10-3 combines with J gene TRBJ2-7; no reliable D call. The V end lost 10 bases, the J end lost 2 bases, and 12 bases lay between the germline ends. In germline, CDR1 is ENHRY, CDR2 SYGVKD. The CDR3 loop spans 12 amino acids.

In its sample, this clone was seen once. The chain is built from TRBV19 and TRBJ1-4; maybe TRBD1 (6 bases). The germline V and J ends were trimmed by 4 bases and 8 bases, with 14 bases remaining between them. Germline V CDR1 and CDR2: LNHDA, SQIVND (reference sequence). This CDR3 is 14 amino acids long. In nucleotides, the CDR3 is TGTGCCAGTAGTACCCAACAGGGAGTGGAAAAACTGTTTTTT. Amino acids: CASSTQQGVEKLFF.

This clone was seen only a few times. The gene calls are TRBV7-9 and TRBJ2-1; no clear D gene. The CDR3 is made up of 12 amino acids. Germline CDR1 and CDR2: SEHNR and FQNEAQ (reference sequence). V dropped 3 bases and J dropped 6 bases, with 6 bases sitting between them. This CDR3 reads CASSLVINEQFF. The CDR3 DNA sequence: TGTGCCAGCAGCTTGGTGATCAATGAGCAGTTCTTC.

The V call is TRBV18, the J call TRBJ2-7; 11 nucleotides agree with TRBD1. Germline V CDR1 and CDR2: KGHSH, LQKENI. Trimming cost V 6 bases and J 6 bases; bases outside gene matches: 13. The CDR3 has 16 residues. CDR3 sequence (DNA): TGTGCCAGCTCCCCCCCAGACGGACAGGGGGCGGTCGAGCAGTACTTC. Its protein product is CASSPPDGQGAVEQYF.

A few counts support this clone. The chain couples TRBV11-2 to TRBJ2-7; D ambiguous. This CDR3 is 14 amino acids long. From germline, CDR1 is SGHAT and CDR2 FQNNGV. V gave up 5 bases and J gave up 3 bases, with 14 bases separating them. The CDR3 spells CASSRWTDDYEQYF. DNA of the CDR3: TGTGCCAGCAGCCGCTGGACCGATGACTACGAGCAGTACTTC.